Below, 25 T cell receptor beta chains from the same sample are listed, as sequenced in a study of T cells after yellow fever vaccination. TCRdb reprocessed the 5' RACE reads with MiXCR, giving one entry per CDR3 protein. Seen here are 550,000 to 750,000 distinct CDR3 sequences, 13% observed once, and the top ten hold about an eighth. The input for sequencing was PBMCs, taken on the day of the yellow fever booster vaccination. Receptor source: a man aged 25-45 years who received the YFV17D yellow fever vaccine.

The rearrangement joins TRBV14 to TRBJ2-1; TRBD2 aligns across 10 bases. CDR3 size: 17 residues. Trimming cost V 0 bases and J 4 bases; bases outside gene matches: 6. The germline V gene encodes CDR1 SGHDN and CDR2 FVKESK. The CDR3 region has the DNA TGTGCCAGCAGCCAAGATGTGAGGACTAGCGGTTACAATGAGCAGTTCTTC. Translation gives CASSQDVRTSGYNEQFF.

CDR3 sequence: CSASLGTRGDGYTF. CDR3 coding DNA: TGCAGTGCTAGTCTGGGCACCAGGGGGGATGGCTACACCTTC. This chain uses TRBV20-1 with TRBJ1-2; 7 bases line up with TRBD1. The germline V gene encodes CDR1 DFQATT and CDR2 SNEGSKA (reference sequence). The J segment lost 6 bases and the V segment lost 3 bases, leaving 10 bases of the junction unmatched. The CDR3 is made up of 14 amino acids.

This clonotype was seen a handful of times. The chain recombines TRBV9 with TRBJ1-3; 9 bases fit TRBD1. This CDR3 spans 15 amino acids. The germline V gene encodes CDR1 SGDLS and CDR2 YYNGEE. V was clipped by 2 bases and J by 2 bases; unmatched bases: 2. The CDR3 nucleotides read TGTGCCAGCAGCGTCACAGGGGGCACTGGAAACACCATATATTTT. Amino acids: CASSVTGGTGNTIYF.

The chain has TRBV7-9 and TRBJ1-1; D gene unclear. Germline lookup yields CDR1 SEHNR and CDR2 FQNEAQ (reference sequence). The CDR3 has 12 amino acids. V lost 8 bases, J lost 3 bases, and 10 bases lay in between. Here the CDR3 DNA reads TGTGCCAGCGAAAGGTTGGACACTGAAGCTTTCTTT. Its translation: CASERLDTEAFF.

Many counts were recorded for this clonotype. The rearrangement uses TRBV7-9 and TRBJ2-3; the match to TRBD2 covers 10 bases. The V gene end was trimmed by 4 bases and the J gene end by 5 bases; junction bases not matched to a gene: 6. Germline V gives CDR1 SEHNR, CDR2 FQNEAQ (reference sequence). This CDR3 is built from 15 residues. This CDR3 is CASSYLAGEGDTQYF. CDR3 DNA sequence: TGTGCCAGCAGCTACCTAGCGGGAGAGGGAGATACGCAGTATTTT.

This clonotype was observed a handful of times. The V gene is TRBV6-1, the J gene TRBJ2-1, with a tentative D call TRBD2 (6 bases). Germline CDR1 MNHNS, CDR2 SASEGT. With 6 bases removed from V and 8 bases from J, the gap between germline ends came to 17 bases. The CDR3 consists of 14 residues. CDR3 sequence: CASRPGTSPHEQFF. The CDR3 DNA follows: TGTGCCAGCAGACCCGGGACTTCCCCCCATGAGCAGTTCTTC.

This clonotype was recorded a few times. The V gene is TRBV12-3 or TRBV12-4, the J gene TRBJ2-4; D possibly corresponds to TRBD1 (6 bases). Trimming took 6 bases from V and 6 from J, leaving 15 bases between them. The CDR3 loop spans 14 amino acids. CDR3 coding DNA: TGTGCCAGCAGAGATTCCGGGACATCAAACATTCAGTACTTC. Translating it yields CASRDSGTSNIQYF.

The chain carries TRBV7-9 and TRBJ1-1; 8 bases map to TRBD1. Trimming removed 5 bases from V and 2 bases from J; junction bases left unmatched: 10. CDR3 length: 16 residues. Germline V gene data show CDR1 as SEHNR and CDR2 as FQNEAQ (reference sequence). Here the CDR3 reads CASSPKTGVINTEAFF. The CDR3 DNA reads TGTGCCAGCAGCCCGAAGACAGGGGTCATAAACACTGAAGCTTTCTTT. The whole variable domain, filled in from reference TRBV7-9 and TRBJ1-1, reads DTGVSQNPRHKITKRGQNVTFRCDPISEHNRLYWYRQTLGQGPEFLTYFQNEAQLEKSRLLSDRFSAERPKGSFSTLEIQRTEQGDSAMYLCASSPKTGVINTEAFFGQGTRLTVV.

This chain joins TRBV20-1 and TRBJ2-4; 9 bases match TRBD2. J was trimmed by 0 bases and V by 3 bases; bases with no gene match: 12. The CDR3 has 18 amino acids. Germline CDR1 reads DFQATT; CDR2 reads SNEGSKA (reference sequence). The CDR3 loop is CSARLLAGERVAKNIQYF. Here the CDR3 DNA reads TGCAGTGCTAGGTTGTTAGCGGGAGAGAGGGTAGCCAAAAACATTCAGTACTTC.

The rearrangement uses TRBV6-2 or TRBV6-3 and TRBJ2-1, with 7 bases that match TRBD1. After removal of 1 base from V and 4 bases from J, the junction contained 4 bases not matched to a gene. The CDR3 consists of 15 residues. Germline CDR1 is MNHEY and CDR2 is SVGEGT. The CDR3 sequence is CASSYFGRGYNEQFF. DNA of the CDR3: TGTGCCAGCAGTTACTTTGGCAGGGGGTACAATGAGCAGTTCTTC.

The J gene is TRBJ2-1, the V gene TRBV7-2; no firm D call. The V and J ends lost 1 base and 5 bases respectively, with 9 bases between them. The CDR3 is 14 residues long. Germline V gene data show CDR1 as SGHTA and CDR2 as FQGNSA. CDR3 region: CASSLGQFNNEQFF. CDR3 DNA sequence: TGTGCCAGCAGCTTAGGGCAATTCAACAATGAGCAGTTCTTC.

This clonotype was recorded a few times. The chain recombines TRBV5-1 with TRBJ2-3; 8 bases align to TRBD2. Germline V CDR1 and CDR2: SGHRS, YFSETQ. This CDR3 contains 14 residues. J lost 2 bases, V lost 7 bases, and 6 bases had no gene match. The CDR3 DNA is TGCGCCAGCCAGTTAGCGGGGATCACAGATACGCAGTATTTT. Translating gives CASQLAGITDTQYF.

About this clonotype itself: The junction departs from germline at one end; a sequencing error may be responsible. The chain combines TRBV5-1 with TRBJ1-4; D unresolved. Germline values: CDR1 SGHRS, CDR2 YFSETQ. The CDR3 runs 15 residues. This CDR3 reads CANSPTRNFDEKLFF. In DNA form, the CDR3 reads TGCGCCAACAGCCCAACCAGGAACTTCGATGAAAAACTGTTTTTT.

The V gene is TRBV28, the J gene TRBJ2-7; possible D gene TRBD1, 5 bases. Germline V gene sequence: CDR1 MDHEN, CDR2 SYDVKM. V dropped 6 bases and J dropped 4 bases, with 16 bases sitting between them. The CDR3 length is 14 residues. The CDR3 sequence is CASSKQVFRYEQYF. Here the CDR3 DNA reads TGTGCCAGCAGCAAACAGGTCTTTCGGTACGAGCAGTACTTC.

V is TRBV7-2 and J is TRBJ2-2; TRBD2 is a possible D gene (5 bases). V was shortened by 0 bases and J by 4 bases, with 12 bases between the two germline ends. There are 16 residues in the CDR3. Germline CDR1 SGHTA, CDR2 FQGNSA. CDR3 sequence reads: CASSLANGEATGELFF. CDR3 nucleotide sequence: TGTGCCAGCAGCTTAGCGAACGGGGAAGCCACCGGGGAGCTGTTTTTT.

J is TRBJ2-5 and V is TRBV20-1, with D perhaps matching TRBD1 (6 bases). Trimming shortened V by 5 bases and J by 2 bases, and 9 bases separated the two germline ends. Germline CDR1 and CDR2: DFQATT and SNEGSKA (reference sequence). This CDR3 is built from 12 residues. DNA for the CDR3: TGCAGTGCTTCCGACAGGCAAGAGACCCAGTACTTC. Protein sequence: CSASDRQETQYF.

This clonotype has a handful of counts. This rearrangement joins TRBV7-2 to TRBJ2-3; no firm D call. V was clipped by 8 bases and J by 5 bases, with 8 bases between them. The CDR3 is made up of 11 amino acids. The germline CDR1 and CDR2 sequences are SGHTA and FQGNSA. CDR3 loop: CASSPIDTQYF. The CDR3, as DNA: TGTGCCAGCTCTCCCATAGATACGCAGTATTTT.

The chain carries TRBV5-1 and TRBJ2-1; 10 bases agree with TRBD2. Germline assignment: CDR1 SGHRS and CDR2 YFSETQ. This CDR3 has 13 residues. CDR3 sequence: CAPGLAEFPEQFF. Here the CDR3 DNA reads TGCGCTCCAGGACTAGCGGAATTCCCTGAGCAGTTCTTC.

In the case of this clonotype: A much larger clone sits a single nucleotide away, making a read error possible. This sequence joins TRBV11-3 and TRBJ2-1, with 7 positions matching TRBD1. The V segment lost 5 bases and the J segment 2 bases; nucleotides outside the gene matches: 6. Germline V lookup: CDR1 SGHNT, CDR2 YENEEA. This CDR3 is 15 amino acids long. In DNA form, the CDR3 reads TGTGCCAGCAGCCAACCGGGACAGACCTACAATGAGCAGTTCTTC. It encodes CASSQPGQTYNEQFF. Together with reference TRBV11-3 and TRBJ2-1, the CDR3 gives the full variable domain: EAGVVQSPRYKIIEKKQPVAFWCNPISGHNTLYWYLQNLGQGPELLIRYENEEAVDDSQLPKDRFSAERLKGVDSTLKIQPAELGDSAVYLCASSQPGQTYNEQFFGPGTRLTVL.

This chain links TRBV5-1 with TRBJ2-7; 10 bases fit TRBD1. Germline loops: CDR1 SGHRS, CDR2 YFSETQ. With V trimmed by 2 bases and J by 5 bases, 7 bases remained unmatched. The CDR3 is made up of 15 amino acids. The CDR3 DNA follows: TGCGCCAGCAGCTTCTCATCGACAGGGGGCGACGAGCAGTACTTC. It translates to CASSFSSTGGDEQYF. Based on the CDR3 plus reference TRBV5-1 and TRBJ2-7, the full variable domain is KAGVTQTPRYLIKTRGQQVTLSCSPISGHRSVSWYQQTPGQGLQFLFEYFSETQRNKGNFPGRFSGRQFSNSRSEMNVSTLELGDSALYLCASSFSSTGGDEQYFGPGTRLTVT.

This clonotype has just a few counts. This chain links TRBV11-2 with TRBJ2-2; D perhaps matches TRBD1 (6 bases). The CDR3 is 17 amino acids. The germline gives CDR1 SGHAT, CDR2 FQNNGV. V lost 2 bases, J lost 1 base, and 14 bases lay in between. CDR3 nucleotide sequence: TGTGCCAGCAGCTTAATAACCGGACAGCGGAACACCGGGGAGCTGTTTTTT. Its protein product is CASSLITGQRNTGELFF.

This clonotype was observed a few times. This chain connects TRBV7-9 to TRBJ2-1; D gene uncertain. V was cut by 3 bases and J by 0 bases, with 9 bases left in between. The germline CDR1 and CDR2 sequences are SEHNR and FQNEAQ (reference sequence). CDR3 size: 15 residues. CDR3 loop: CASSLSRFSYNEQFF. The CDR3 DNA sequence: TGTGCCAGCAGCTTGAGTAGGTTCTCCTACAATGAGCAGTTCTTC. The variable domain in full, completed from reference TRBV7-9 and TRBJ2-1, reads DTGVSQNPRHKITKRGQNVTFRCDPISEHNRLYWYRQTLGQGPEFLTYFQNEAQLEKSRLLSDRFSAERPKGSFSTLEIQRTEQGDSAMYLCASSLSRFSYNEQFFGPGTRLTVL.

V usage is TRBV5-6 and J usage is TRBJ1-1; tentative D call: TRBD1 (5 bases). CDR1 and CDR2 (germline): SGHDT, YYEEEE. The CDR3 sequence is 13 residues long. V lost 5 bases to trimming and J lost 3 bases, with 11 bases between them. The CDR3 DNA follows: TGTGCCAGCAGGTGGGGGACTTACACTGAAGCTTTCTTT. Its translation: CASRWGTYTEAFF.

This clonotype appeared a few times. The V and J genes are TRBV7-2 and TRBJ2-2, with no clear D. CDR1 and CDR2 (germline): SGHTA, FQGNSA. The germline V and J ends were trimmed by 11 bases and 7 bases, with 17 bases remaining between them. The CDR3 runs to 13 residues. CDR3 bases: TGTGCCCATTCCGGGCTAGTCGTCGGGGAGCTGTTTTTT. It is translated as CAHSGLVVGELFF.

This chain links TRBV12-3 or TRBV12-4 with TRBJ2-1; D is unclear. Deletions cut 2 bases from V and 2 bases from J, with 13 bases between. The CDR3 is made up of 16 amino acids. The DNA for the CDR3 is TGTGCCAGCAGTTTAAGGGCGGCCAGGACCTACAATGAGCAGTTCTTC. This encodes CASSLRAARTYNEQFF.